The 13 T cell receptor beta chains in this list originate from one sample, sequenced in a study of blood T cell repertoires in COVID-19. The protocol was immunoSEQ multiplex PCR, while the TCRdb copy is restricted to in-frame clones and leaves out a portion. In the table there are roughly 250,000 clones, approximately 80% of which are singletons. The sample consisted of peripheral blood. The receptor source for this set is a human donor in a cohort sampled during active COVID-19.

The chain links TRBV20-1 to TRBJ1-2; D is uncertain. CDR1 and CDR2 from the germline V gene are DFQATT and SNEGSKA (reference sequence). Trimming pared 6 bases from V and 7 bases from J, leaving 12 bases between. This CDR3 has 11 amino acids. The CDR3 reads CSAPLTSGYTF. As DNA, the CDR3 is TGCAGTGCCCCGTTAACTAGTGGCTACACCTTC.

The CDR3 region is CASSIDPVQGREGYTF. The CDR3 nucleotides read TGTGCCAGTAGTATAGATCCCGTACAGGGTAGAGAAGGCTACACCTTC. V and J are TRBV19 and TRBJ1-2, with TRBD1 as a possible D gene (6 bases). The length of the CDR3 is 16 residues. The germline V gene has CDR1 LNHDA and CDR2 SQIVND (reference sequence). The V end lost 0 bases, the J end lost 8 bases, and 19 bases lay between the germline ends.

The V call is TRBV2, the J call TRBJ2-1, with unresolved D. Trimming removed 7 bases from V and 1 base from J, with 17 bases in between. The CDR3 is 16 residues long. Germline V gene sequence: CDR1 SNHLY, CDR2 FYNNEI. CDR3 DNA sequence: TGTGCCAGCAAAGTAGTACTTTCCTCTTCCTACAATGAGCAGTTCTTC. Translation gives CASKVVLSSSYNEQFF.

The chain's CDR3 is CASISGLTDTQYF. In DNA, the CDR3 is TGTGCCAGTATTAGCGGCCTCACAGATACGCAGTATTTT. The V gene is TRBV19, the J gene TRBJ2-3; D is perhaps TRBD2 (6 bases). The CDR3 covers 13 residues. Germline V CDR1 and CDR2: LNHDA, SQIVND (reference sequence). Trimming stripped 7 bases from V and 2 bases from J, with 10 bases between.

The chain uses TRBV18 and TRBJ1-4, with D unclear. Trimming pared 0 bases from V and 10 bases from J, leaving 15 bases between. The CDR3 has 15 residues. Germline-derived CDR1 and CDR2 are KGHSH and LQKENI. The CDR3 nucleotides read TGTGCCAGCTCACCACCTCGAGAGACTATAGGAAAACTGTTTTTT. It encodes CASSPPRETIGKLFF.

This clone occurred a few times. A junction boundary mismatches the germline segment, possibly from a read error. J is TRBJ2-7 and V is TRBV7-7; D might be TRBD1 (6 bases). The CDR3 length is 15 residues. Per germline, CDR1 SSHAT and CDR2 FNYEAQ (reference sequence). CDR3 sequence (DNA): TGTGCTAGCAGCTTACTGGCAGGGGTAGGCTACGAGCAGTACTTC. Translating it yields CASSLLAGVGYEQYF.

This chain joins TRBV18 and TRBJ2-1; 12 bases fit TRBD1. Trimming at V came to 4 bases and at J to 6 bases, leaving 4 bases not matched to a gene. CDR1 is KGHSH, CDR2 LQKENI, per germline. This CDR3 is built from 15 residues. The CDR3 bases are TGTGCCAGCTCACAGGGACAGGGGGCTGGCAATGAGCAGTTCTTC. Protein: CASSQGQGAGNEQFF.

V gene TRBV6-5 combines with J gene TRBJ1-2, with D perhaps TRBD1 (5 bases). The CDR3 runs to 13 residues. Germline lookup yields CDR1 MNHEY and CDR2 SVGAGI. Trimming shortened V by 6 bases and J by 4 bases, and 12 bases separated the two germline ends. Here the CDR3 reads CASRRQSVYGYTF. The DNA of the CDR3 is TGTGCCAGCAGGCGACAGTCTGTCTATGGCTACACCTTC.

The chain links TRBV7-9 to TRBJ1-2; D is unclear. Germline V gene data show CDR1 as SEHNR and CDR2 as FQNEAQ (reference sequence). CDR3 length equals 16 residues. V was pared by 4 bases and J by 2 bases, with 17 bases between. The CDR3 sequence is CASSSSDRGLNYGYTF. CDR3 DNA sequence: TGTGCCAGCAGCTCCTCAGATAGAGGGTTAAACTATGGCTACACCTTC.

The genes are TRBV5-5 and TRBJ2-3, with 8 nucleotides matching TRBD2. Germline CDR1 is SGHKS and CDR2 is YYEKEE (reference sequence). CDR3 length: 15 residues. V lost 5 bases to trimming and J lost 2 bases; unmatched junction nucleotides: 7. Written as DNA, the CDR3 is TGTGCCAGCAGAACCGGGAGGGCCCACACAGATACGCAGTATTTT. Translated, it gives CASRTGRAHTDTQYF.

Turning to this clone: The junction departs from the called germline gene at one end, perhaps through a read error. This rearrangement joins TRBV29-1 to TRBJ1-2; the match to TRBD1 covers 9 bases. Looked up from germline, CDR1 is SQVTM and CDR2 is ANQGSEA. CDR3 length: 12 amino acids. The CDR3 is CSVGGQGVTGRF. In DNA form, the CDR3 reads TGCAGCGTCGGGGGACAGGGCGTCACCGGCCGCTTC.

This clone was seen a handful of times. CDR3 sequence (DNA): TGTGCCAGCAGTTTCTCCGAGAATCAGCCCCAGCATTTT. Amino acid sequence: CASSFSENQPQHF. The chain uses TRBV6-6 and TRBJ1-5; D is unclear. V gave up 4 bases and J gave up 4 bases, with 8 bases separating them. Germline V CDR1 and CDR2: MNHNY, SVGAGI (reference sequence). The CDR3 runs to 13 residues.

The chain joins TRBV29-1 to TRBJ2-5; weak D call: TRBD1 (5 bases). This CDR3 contains 12 residues. Looked up from germline, CDR1 is SQVTM and CDR2 is ANQGSEA. V dropped 6 bases and J dropped 4 bases, with 12 bases sitting between them. DNA of the CDR3: TGCAGCGTCCAGGGTCTTCCAGAGACCCAGTACTTC. As protein: CSVQGLPETQYF.